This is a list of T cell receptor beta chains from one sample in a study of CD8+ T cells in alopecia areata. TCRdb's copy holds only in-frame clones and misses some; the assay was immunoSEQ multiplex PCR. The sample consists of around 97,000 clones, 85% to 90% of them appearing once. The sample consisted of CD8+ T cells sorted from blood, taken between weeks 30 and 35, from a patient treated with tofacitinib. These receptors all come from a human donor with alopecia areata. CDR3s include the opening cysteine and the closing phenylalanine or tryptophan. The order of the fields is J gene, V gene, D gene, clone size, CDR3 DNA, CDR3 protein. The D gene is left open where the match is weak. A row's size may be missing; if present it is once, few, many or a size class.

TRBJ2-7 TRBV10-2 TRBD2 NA TGCGCCAGTAGGGAACCAGGGCTAGCGGATTTCTACGAGCAGTACTTC CASREPGLADFYEQYF
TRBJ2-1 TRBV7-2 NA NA TGTGCCAGCAGCCTAGAAGTCTACAATGAGCAGTTCTTC CASSLEVYNEQFF
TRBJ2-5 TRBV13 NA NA TGTGCCAGCACGAGAAGGGACGGGAGTGGCGAGACCCAGTACTTC CASTRRDGSGETQYF
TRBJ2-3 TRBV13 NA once TGTGCCAGCAGCTTCGGGGGCCAACGCACAGATACGCAGTATTTT CASSFGGQRTDTQYF
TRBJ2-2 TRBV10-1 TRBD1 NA TGCGCCAGCAGTGTGGGACAGGGGACCGGGGAGCTGTTTTTT CASSVGQGTGELFF
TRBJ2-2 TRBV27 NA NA TGTGCCAGCAGTTTGGAACCGGGACGCACCGGGGAGCTGTTTTTT CASSLEPGRTGELFF
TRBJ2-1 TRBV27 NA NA TGTGCCAGCAGTTTCCGTGCGGGGTCCCCCTACAATGAGCAGTTCTTC CASSFRAGSPYNEQFF
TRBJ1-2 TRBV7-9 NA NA TGTGCCATCTTCGACCCCATTAACTATGGCTACACCTTC CAIFDPINYGYTF
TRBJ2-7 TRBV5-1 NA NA TGCGCCACCAGAGCAGATTGGGGACTCTACGAGCAGTACTTC CATRADWGLYEQYF
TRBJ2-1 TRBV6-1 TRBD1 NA TGTGCCAGCAGTGAATTGAGACAGGGGCCCTACAATGAGCAGTTCTTC CASSELRQGPYNEQFF
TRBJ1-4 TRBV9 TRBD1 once TGTGCCAGCAGCCCTCCGACAGGGGGGTCTGAAAAACTGTTTTTT CASSPPTGGSEKLFF
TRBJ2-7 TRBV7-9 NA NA TGTGCCAGCAGCCTAGAGCGCTACGAGCAGTACTTC CASSLERYEQYF
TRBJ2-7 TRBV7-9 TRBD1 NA TGTGCCAGCAGCCACCAGGACAGGGCAATCTACGAGCAGTACTTC CASSHQDRAIYEQYF
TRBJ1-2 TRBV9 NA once TGTGCCAGCAGCGGGACCGGGGATGGCTACACCTTC CASSGTGDGYTF
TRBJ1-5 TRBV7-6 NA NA TGTGCCAGCAGCTTAGTAGCAGGAAGCAATCAGCCCCAGCATTTT CASSLVAGSNQPQHF
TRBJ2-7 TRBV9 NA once TGTGCCAGCAGCGTAGGCAGCTCCTACGAGCAGTACTTC CASSVGSSYEQYF
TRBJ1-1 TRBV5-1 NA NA TGCGCCAGCAGCTTGGCGTCCAGGACCTACACTGAAGCTTTCTTT CASSLASRTYTEAFF
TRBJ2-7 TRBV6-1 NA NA TGTGCCAGCAGTGAAGTGGACGGGAGCTCCTACGAGCAGTACTTC CASSEVDGSSYEQYF
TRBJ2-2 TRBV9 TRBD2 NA TGTGCCAGCAGCGGTAGCAAACGGGGGGCGAACACCGGGGAGCTGTTTTTT CASSGSKRGANTGELFF
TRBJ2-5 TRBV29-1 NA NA TGCAGCGTGATGGGACGGGGGAGTGAAGGGCAAGAGACCCAGTACTTC CSVMGRGSEGQETQYF
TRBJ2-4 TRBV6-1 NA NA TGTGCCAGCAGTGATAACGGAGGGGACATTCAGTACTTC CASSDNGGDIQYF
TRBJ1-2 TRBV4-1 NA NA TGCGCCAGCAGTAGGCTGGGCCTCTATGGCTACACCTTC CASSRLGLYGYTF
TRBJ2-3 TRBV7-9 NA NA TGTGCCAGCAGCTTAGGGGCAAATACGCAGTATTTT CASSLGANTQYF
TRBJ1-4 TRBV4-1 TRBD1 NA TGCGCCAGCAGCCAAGAATTTATTATTGGGACAGGGAGGCTTTTT CASSQEFIIGTGRLF
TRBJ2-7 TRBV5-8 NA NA TGTGCCAGCAGCTTGGCATCCTACGAGCAGTACTTC CASSLASYEQYF
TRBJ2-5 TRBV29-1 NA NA TGCAGCGTTCCGGGACAGGGGAGTGGGCTAGCGGGACCCCAGGAGACCCAGTACTTC CSVPGQGSGLAGPQETQYF
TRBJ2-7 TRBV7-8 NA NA TGTGCCAGCAGCTTAACCTCCCTAGCGATTACCTACGAGCAGTACTTC CASSLTSLAITYEQYF
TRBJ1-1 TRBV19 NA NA TGTGCCAGTAGTATAGGAGGTGAAGCTTTCTTT CASSIGGEAFF
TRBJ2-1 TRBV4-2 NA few TGTGCCAGCAGCCAAGAAGGCCTAGCCGTCAATGAGCAGTTCTTC CASSQEGLAVNEQFF
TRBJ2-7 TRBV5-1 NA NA TGCGCCAGCAGTTTGACGGGACAATCCAACTACGAGCAGTACTTC CASSLTGQSNYEQYF
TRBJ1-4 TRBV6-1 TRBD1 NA TGTGCCAGCAGTGAAGCTCAACAGGGGGTAAATGAAAAACTGTTTTTT CASSEAQQGVNEKLFF
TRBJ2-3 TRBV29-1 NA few TGCAGCGTTGAAGATTCGGACTCCCCCACAGATACGCAGTATTTT CSVEDSDSPTDTQYF
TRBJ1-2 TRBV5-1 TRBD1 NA TGCGCCAGCAGCACGTACCCGGGACAGCCCCTTCCCCCCTATGGCTACACCTTC CASSTYPGQPLPPYGYTF
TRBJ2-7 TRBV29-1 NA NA TGCAGCGTTGATCAGGGACGAGGCAGGGCGGGCGAGCAGTACTTC CSVDQGRGRAGEQYF
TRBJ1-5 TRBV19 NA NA TGTGCCAGTAGTGATCAGCCCCAGCATTTT CASSDQPQHF
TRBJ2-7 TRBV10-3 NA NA TGTGCCATCAGTGCTTTTTCGACAGCCGCCTACGAGCAGTACTTC CAISAFSTAAYEQYF
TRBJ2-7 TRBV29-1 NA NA TGCAGCGCTACACTAGGTTCCTACGAGCAGTACTTC CSATLGSYEQYF
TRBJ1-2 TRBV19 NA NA TGTGCCAGTAGTATCGGTGGGCAGCATGGCTACACCTTC CASSIGGQHGYTF
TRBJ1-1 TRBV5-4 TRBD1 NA TGTGCCAGCAGCTCAGGGGGCACGAACACTGAAGCTTTCTTT CASSSGGTNTEAFF
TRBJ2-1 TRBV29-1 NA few TGCAGCGTTGATTTAACGCGGATCTCCTACAATGAGCAGTTCTTC CSVDLTRISYNEQFF
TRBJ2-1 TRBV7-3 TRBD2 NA TGTGCCAGCAGCCTCATCCCCGGGGGACTAGCGGGAGGGGATGAGCAGTTCTTC CASSLIPGGLAGGDEQFF
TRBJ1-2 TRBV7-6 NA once TGTGCCAGCAGCTCTGATGGTACGGGACGGAACTATGGCTACACCTTC CASSSDGTGRNYGYTF
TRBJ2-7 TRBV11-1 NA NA TGTGCCAGCAGCCGAGGTAGGGGCTCCTACGAGCAGTACTTC CASSRGRGSYEQYF
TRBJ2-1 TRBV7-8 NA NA TGTGCCAGCAGCTTCGTCGGGGGGCTATTCTCCTACAATGAGCAGTTCTTC CASSFVGGLFSYNEQFF
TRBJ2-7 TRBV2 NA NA TGTGCCAGCAGGGCCCGACCGGGATCTCCCTCCTACGAGCAGTACTTC CASRARPGSPSYEQYF
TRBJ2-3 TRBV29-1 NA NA TGCAGCGTTGAAGACGGATTCACTAGCACAGATACGCAGTATTTT CSVEDGFTSTDTQYF
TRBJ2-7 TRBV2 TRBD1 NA TGTGCCAGCAGTGAACTCCCGGGACAGGGGACCCACGAGCAGTACTTC CASSELPGQGTHEQYF
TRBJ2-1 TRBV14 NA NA TGTGCCAGCAGCTCAACGGGGCATGAGCAGTTCTTC CASSSTGHEQFF
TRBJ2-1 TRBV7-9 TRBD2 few TGTGCCAGCAGCTTATTTAGTTGGGAGGGCCCTTGTGAGCAGTTCTTC CASSLFSWEGPCEQFF
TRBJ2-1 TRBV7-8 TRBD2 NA TGTGCCAGCAGCTTAAGTTCGGGACTAAAATACAATGAGCAGTTCTTC CASSLSSGLKYNEQFF
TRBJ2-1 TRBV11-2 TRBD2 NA TGTGCCAGCAGCCCGACTAGCGGGAGCTCCTACAATGAGCAGTTCTTC CASSPTSGSSYNEQFF
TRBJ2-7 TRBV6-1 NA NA TGTGCCAGCAGTGAACAGACCCTCAACTATGTGGACTACGAGCAGTACTTC CASSEQTLNYVDYEQYF
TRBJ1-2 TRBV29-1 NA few TGCAGCGTTCAGGGCCCGACGAGCTATGGCTACACCTTC CSVQGPTSYGYTF